The 19 T cell receptor beta chains below were found in one sample sequenced in a study of regulatory T cells in long-lasting Graves disease. Time point: newly diagnosed GD, antithyroid drugs for less than 3 months. RNA extracted from PBMCs served as the sequencing template. Sequencing libraries for TCR beta were prepared with iRepertoire HTBI primers and Arm-PCR of CDR3 regions. TCRdb recomputed calls from the multiplex PCR reads with MiXCR, one row per CDR3 protein. The sample shows about 610,000 distinct CDR3 sequences, about 16% of them seen only once. The sample was also reused in another study, on T cells in Graves' hyperthyroidism and ophthalmopathy.

This material consisted of peripheral blood mononuclear cells (PBMCs), taken at new diagnosis, from a patient treated with antithyroid drugs. Receptor source: a man younger than 35 with Graves disease.

V and J are TRBV5-1 and TRBJ1-3; perhaps TRBD1 as D (5 bases). V lost 4 bases to trimming and J lost 0 bases, with 14 bases between them. CDR3 length: 16 residues. CDR1 is SGHRS, CDR2 YFSETQ, per germline. CDR3 protein: CASSPDSGSSGNTIYF. The CDR3 DNA reads as TGCGCCAGCAGCCCGGACTCAGGGAGCTCTGGAAACACCATATATTTT.

This clonotype has ten or more counts. The gene calls are TRBV2 and TRBJ2-4; D not resolved. Between the trimmed V and J ends, which lost 3 bases and 4 bases, there was a span of 4 bases. CDR3 length: 12 residues. The V gene's germline CDR1 is SNHLY and CDR2 FYNNEI. This CDR3 reads CASSETKNIQYF. In DNA, the CDR3 is TGTGCCAGCAGTGAGACGAAAAACATTCAGTACTTC.

This clonotype was seen many times. The V gene is TRBV6-2 or TRBV6-3, the J gene TRBJ2-1, with 8 bases lining up with TRBD2. The trim removed 5 bases at V and 3 bases at J, leaving 6 bases unmatched. The CDR3 spans 15 residues. The germline gives CDR1 MNHEY, CDR2 SVGEGT. The CDR3 DNA is TGTGCCAGCAGTGAAGCGGGACTAGACTACAATGAGCAGTTCTTC. Translation: CASSEAGLDYNEQFF.

The chain employs TRBV27 and TRBJ2-2; 8 nucleotides agree with TRBD1. There are 16 residues in the CDR3. Germline V lookup: CDR1 MNHEY, CDR2 SMNVEV (reference sequence). Losses at the gene ends were 3 bases for V and 5 bases for J; bases not matched to a gene: 8. CDR3: CASSLKQGGYTGELFF. CDR3 coding DNA: TGTGCCAGCAGTTTGAAACAGGGGGGTTATACCGGGGAGCTGTTTTTT.

This chain joins TRBV19 and TRBJ1-5, with D uncertain. Germline values: CDR1 LNHDA, CDR2 SQIVND (reference sequence). V was trimmed by 1 base and J by 4 bases, leaving 5 bases between them. The CDR3 consists of 13 residues. This CDR3 is CASSIGRNQPQHF. In DNA form, the CDR3 reads TGTGCCAGTAGTATAGGAAGAAATCAGCCCCAGCATTTT.

This chain joins TRBV9 and TRBJ1-1, with D perhaps TRBD1 (6 bases). The CDR3 loop spans 18 amino acids. The ends were cut back, 4 bases at V and 7 bases at J, with 29 bases in the middle. Germline V lookup: CDR1 SGDLS, CDR2 YYNGEE. CDR3 sequence: CASSPPVMSGDLTDEAFF. The CDR3 nucleotides are TGTGCCAGCAGCCCCCCCGTTATGTCAGGGGATCTAACTGATGAAGCTTTCTTT.

This clonotype was recorded at least ten times. V and J are TRBV28 and TRBJ1-2; the D is unclear. The CDR3 is 13 amino acids. V lost 4 bases, J lost 1 base, and 7 bases lay in between. Germline CDR1 reads MDHEN; CDR2 reads SYDVKM. The CDR3 sequence is CASSYGLNYGYTF. DNA of the CDR3: TGTGCCAGCAGTTATGGTCTTAACTATGGCTACACCTTC.

The sample holds many counts of this clonotype. The rearrangement links TRBV3-1 to TRBJ1-5; D call uncertain. Germline V gene lookup returns CDR1 LGHDT and CDR2 YNNKEL (reference sequence). The V gene lost 0 bases and the J gene lost 15 bases, with 15 bases spanning the gap. The CDR3 covers 13 residues. The CDR3 spells CASSQDPTHPAHF. CDR3 DNA sequence: TGTGCCAGCAGCCAAGATCCGACTCACCCGGCGCATTTT.

This clonotype occurred a few times. An end of the junction differs from the germline gene, which may be a read error. The chain links TRBV12-3 or TRBV12-4 to TRBJ1-2, with a tentative D call TRBD1 (5 bases). The CDR3 loop spans 12 amino acids. CDR3 nucleotide sequence: TGTACCAGCAGCGAGGGGAACTATGGCTACACCTTC. Its protein is CTSSEGNYGYTF.

At least ten counts were recorded for this clonotype. This sequence joins TRBV7-2 and TRBJ2-7, with TRBD2 matching 12 bases. After removal of 5 bases from V and 3 bases from J, the junction contained 2 bases not matched to a gene. The germline CDR1 and CDR2 sequences are SGHTA and FQGNSA. CDR3 length: 14 residues. This CDR3 is CASSRTSGVYEQYF. In DNA, the CDR3 is TGTGCCAGCAGCCGGACTAGCGGGGTCTACGAGCAGTACTTC. Combining the CDR3 with reference TRBV7-2 and TRBJ2-7 gives the whole variable domain GAGVSQSPSNKVTEKGKDVELRCDPISGHTALYWYRQSLGQGLEFLIYFQGNSAPDKSGLPSDRFSAERTGGSVSTLTIQRTQQEDSAVYLCASSRTSGVYEQYFGPGTRLTVT.

This clonotype was observed once. The junction shows a germline mismatch at one end, possibly a read error. The CDR3 DNA reads TGTGCCGGCAGCCTAACTGCGGTAACCGGCACAGATACGCAGTATTTT. Protein product: CAGSLTAVTGTDTQYF. The rearrangement uses TRBV6-1 and TRBJ2-3, with D unclear. The germline CDR1 and CDR2 sequences are MNHNS and SASEGT. The CDR3 has 16 amino acids.

This clonotype occurred a few times. The J gene is TRBJ2-5, the V gene TRBV5-1; TRBD1 matches 7 bases. Germline V gene lookup returns CDR1 SGHRS and CDR2 YFSETQ. The CDR3 spans 14 residues. Losses at the gene ends were 0 bases for V and 4 bases for J; bases not matched to a gene: 3. The CDR3 protein is CASSLEGAGETQYF. DNA for the CDR3: TGCGCCAGCAGCTTGGAGGGGGCGGGAGAGACCCAGTACTTC.

The sample holds many counts of this clonotype. The chain uses TRBV11-2 and TRBJ2-3; 10 bases agree with TRBD2. Per the germline V gene, CDR1 is SGHAT and CDR2 is FQNNGV. The junction had 8 bases not matched to a gene; V was cut back by 6 bases and J by 2 bases. The CDR3 contains 16 residues. CDR3: CASSRLLAGNTDTQYF. The CDR3, as DNA: TGTGCCAGCAGTCGGTTACTAGCGGGAAACACAGATACGCAGTATTTT.

In this sample, this clonotype turned up many times. The DNA of the CDR3 is TGTGCCAGCAGTAAAAGCTGGGGGGGGGCCTACGAGCAGTACTTC. It translates to CASSKSWGGAYEQYF. The chain joins TRBV28 to TRBJ2-7; TRBD2 agrees at 7 bases. CDR1 is MDHEN, CDR2 SYDVKM, per germline. The length of the CDR3 is 15 residues. V trimming: 5 bases; J trimming: 2 bases; junction bases outside the gene matches: 9.

V gene TRBV20-1 combines with J gene TRBJ2-5; 10 bases align to TRBD2. Germline V lookup: CDR1 DFQATT, CDR2 SNEGSKA (reference sequence). J gave up 1 base and V 1 base, and 3 bases lay outside the gene matches. CDR3 size: 15 residues. Written as DNA, the CDR3 is TGCAGTGCTAGAGGGACTAGCGGCTCCCAAGAGACCCAGTACTTC. This sequence encodes CSARGTSGSQETQYF.

This clonotype occurred a few times. The chain is built from TRBV20-1 and TRBJ2-7; D might be TRBD2 (5 bases). V was pared by 5 bases and J by 3 bases, with 11 bases between. CDR3 size: 12 residues. The germline gives CDR1 DFQATT, CDR2 SNEGSKA (reference sequence). The CDR3 region has the DNA TGCAGTGCTTCCCGGACTGTCTACGAGCAGTACTTC. Its translation: CSASRTVYEQYF.

This clonotype was counted a single time. The gene calls are TRBV19 and TRBJ1-5; D is unresolved. Trimming took off 5 bases at V and 0 bases at J, with 11 bases between the two ends. This CDR3 contains 15 residues. CDR1 is LNHDA and CDR2 is SQIVND in the germline V gene (reference sequence). The DNA of the CDR3 is TGTGCCAGTAGTGCTGGCCAATATAGCAATCAGCCCCAGCATTTT. It is translated as CASSAGQYSNQPQHF.

This clonotype has ten or more counts. A junction end diverges from the germline sequence, so it may reflect a read error. This sequence joins TRBV5-1 and TRBJ1-5, with D tentatively TRBD1 (5 bases). This CDR3 contains 13 residues. CDR1 is SGHRS, CDR2 YFSETQ, per germline. CDR3 sequence: CASSEGDVQPQHF. The CDR3 region has the DNA TGTGCCAGCAGCGAAGGGGACGTCCAGCCCCAGCATTTT.

This clonotype was counted at least ten times. The chain links TRBV6-1 to TRBJ2-1, with 14 bases matching TRBD2. The V gene end was trimmed by 6 bases and the J gene end by 6 bases; junction bases not matched to a gene: 7. Germline lookup yields CDR1 MNHNS and CDR2 SASEGT. The CDR3 consists of 16 residues. As DNA, the CDR3 is TGTGCCAGCAGACCCCCGGGACTAGCGGGAGTCAATGAGCAGTTCTTC. Its translation: CASRPPGLAGVNEQFF.